This note documents a single T cell receptor beta chain sequence. Its antigen is unknown. Nothing much larger sits one base from this clone, and base qualities are not available. These data originate in a study of T-cell memory formation after mild COVID-19 (dated by TCRdb to the early 2020s). General notes on the study: TCR sequence clusters from the two donors were largely donor specific. Two young, previously healthy adult volunteers made up the cohort, one male and one female. In a couple of donors, T-cell clones that expanded and contracted after mild COVID-19 were tracked by sequencing TCRalpha and TCRbeta repertoires over time. Broader findings and caveats from the paper: The study covered only a couple of mild cases, and larger cohorts including severe cases with pre-infection samples were considered necessary. Whether the second-wave clones peaking on day 37 were SARS-CoV-2 specific was not confirmed. Contracting CD4+ clones were found mainly in CM and EM memory subsets, while CD8+ clones were enriched in EMRA. The detection of some responding clones in pre-infection memory suggests that pre-existing cross-reactive memory T cells joined the SARS-CoV-2 response. Balanced CD4/CD8 phenotypes were observed for clones contracting from day 15 to 85, whereas a bias towards CD4+ was observed for a second wave of clones expanding from day 15 to 37.

The sequencer listed for this sample is Illumina NovaSeq 6000. TCRalpha and TCRbeta cDNA libraries were constructed by 5'RACE with constant-segment primers, with sample barcodes and unique molecular identifiers being introduced. Trizol reagent was used to extract RNA from every sample. Libraries were amplified in two PCR steps, with a second sample barcode and Illumina TruSeq adapters added in the second step. The libraries were sequenced on an Illumina NovaSeq using 2 x 150 bp paired-end reads. In the source study's methods: The reads were demultiplexed and collapsed into UMI-guided consensus sequences using migec v1.2.7. Using mixcr v2.1.11, UMI consensuses were aligned to TRA and TRB V and J templates and then assembled into clonotypes. A clonotype was counted as expanded or contracted only if both edgeR and NoisET called the change significant, with noise models trained on biological replicates. For edgeR calls, the thresholds were a false discovery rate-adjusted p below 0.01 and a log2 fold-change of 1. As an exploratory analysis of dynamics, max-normalized trajectories of the 1000 most abundant clonotypes were examined by PCA with hierarchical clustering. The CD4 or CD8 phenotype of responding clones was assigned using the separately sequenced CD4+ and CD8+ repertoires. In TCRdb, the public reads were trimmed at Q25 with fastp and aligned with MiXCR, with productive beta chains retained. For every CDR3 protein sequence, its rows merge into one entry that carries the most common genes and DNA. These V and J calls derive from TCRdb rather than the authors' analysis. This sample lists roughly 190,000 distinct CDR3 sequences; around 17% were detected once. 2% to 2.5% of the sample belongs to the ten largest clones.

PBMCs were isolated by Ficoll-Paque density gradient centrifugation. The CDR3 has 16 amino acids, counting the end cysteine and phenylalanine. This entry keeps only the CDR3 DNA: 48 bases, framed from base 1. Reading the germline V gene gives CDR1 LGHNA and CDR2 YNFKEQ. V has 11 bases trimmed and J has 5 bases trimmed; junction bases matching no gene number 15. The sample taken for sequencing was PBMCs or a T cell subset sorted from them (not recorded which). The receptor comes from an adult woman who had mild COVID-19 (a few samples of this study predate the infection). The sample titles of this study are shuffled in the database, so cell type and time point are left out; the donor was told from shared clones. The chain employs TRBV4-2 and TRBJ2-1; the central 10 bases match TRBD2. In nucleotide form, the sequence is TGTGCCTGCGCGCGAGCGGGAGGGCCTGAGGACAATGAGCAGTTCTTC. It specifies CACARAGGPEDNEQFF.